A single sample is the source of the 25 T cell receptor beta chains below, sequenced in a study of blood T cell repertoires in COVID-19. Measured with immunoSEQ multiplex PCR; TCRdb has only the in-frame clones, and not every one. In the table there are 130,000 to 150,000 clones, over 80% of which are singletons. The sequenced sample consisted of peripheral blood. These receptor sequences come from a man older than 75 with acute or convalescent COVID-19.

The chain links TRBV19 to TRBJ2-3, with 8 bases identical to TRBD2. This CDR3 comprises 16 residues. Germline-derived CDR1 and CDR2 are LNHDA and SQIVND (reference sequence). V was clipped by 3 bases and J by 3 bases; unmatched bases: 8. In DNA, the CDR3 is TGTGCCAGTAGTATGGCGACGGGGGGGCCTACAGATACGCAGTATTTT. Translation: CASSMATGGPTDTQYF.

The chain has TRBV11-2 and TRBJ2-2; D is perhaps TRBD1 (5 bases). The CDR3 spans 15 residues. Per germline, CDR1 SGHAT and CDR2 FQNNGV. V shed 1 base and J shed 5 bases, with 11 bases lying between them. The CDR3 sequence is CASSLVGPGTGELFF. The CDR3 DNA reads as TGTGCCAGCAGCTTAGTGGGTCCAGGGACCGGGGAGCTGTTTTTT.

The chain recombines TRBV28 with TRBJ1-4, with 7 bases fitting TRBD1. V shed 2 bases and J 10 bases; nucleotides not matched to a gene: 16. There are 17 residues in the CDR3. CDR1 and CDR2 from the germline V gene are MDHEN and SYDVKM. Written as DNA, the CDR3 is TGTGCCAGCAGTTTACAGACCAGGGGGGCGGCCCAAGGAAAACTGTTTTTT. This gives the protein CASSLQTRGAAQGKLFF.

CDR3 in DNA: TGTGCCAGCAGTGTGTCCAGCGAGAATCAGCCCCAGCATTTT. Its protein is CASSVSSENQPQHF. The J gene is TRBJ1-5, the V gene TRBV2, with D unresolved. The germline CDR1 and CDR2 sequences are SNHLY and FYNNEI. The CDR3 has 14 amino acids. Deletions cut 4 bases from V and 4 bases from J, with 11 bases between. The entire variable domain, with the rest obtained from reference TRBV2 and TRBJ1-5, is as follows: EPEVTQTPSHQVTQMGQEVILRCVPISNHLYFYWYRQILGQKVEFLVSFYNNEISEKSEIFDDQFSVERPDGSNFTLKIRSTKLEDSAMYFCASSVSSENQPQHFGDGTRLSIL.

The chain couples TRBV11-2 to TRBJ2-2; D gene ambiguous. Germline assignment: CDR1 SGHAT and CDR2 FQNNGV. The CDR3 totals 13 residues. The V and J ends lost 4 bases and 3 bases respectively, with 6 bases between them. This chain's CDR3 is CASSSGYTGELFF. DNA of the CDR3: TGTGCCAGCAGCTCCGGTTACACCGGGGAGCTGTTTTTT. The full variable domain, rest sourced from reference TRBV11-2 and TRBJ2-2, is EAGVAQSPRYKIIEKRQSVAFWCNPISGHATLYWYQQILGQGPKLLIQFQNNGVVDDSQLPKDRFSAERLKGVDSTLKIQPAKLEDSAVYLCASSSGYTGELFFGEGSRLTVL.

The chain recombines TRBV11-2 with TRBJ2-7; possibly TRBD1 for D (5 bases). Germline lookup yields CDR1 SGHAT and CDR2 FQNNGV. CDR3 size: 13 residues. The V end was cut by 6 bases, the J end by 5 bases, with 14 bases between. CDR3 loop: CASRGVGSHEQYF. The CDR3 DNA is TGTGCCAGCAGAGGGGTCGGGTCCCACGAGCAGTACTTC. The variable domain in full, with the rest retrieved from reference TRBV11-2 and TRBJ2-7, is EAGVAQSPRYKIIEKRQSVAFWCNPISGHATLYWYQQILGQGPKLLIQFQNNGVVDDSQLPKDRFSAERLKGVDSTLKIQPAKLEDSAVYLCASRGVGSHEQYFGPGTRLTVT.

The CDR3 bases are TGTGCCAGCAGTTTACCCGGGACAGACGGAGAGACCCAGTACTTC. As protein: CASSLPGTDGETQYF. J is TRBJ2-5 and V is TRBV28, with 7 bases fitting TRBD1. The CDR3 is 15 amino acids. The J segment lost 4 bases and the V segment lost 2 bases, leaving 7 bases of the junction unmatched. Germline V lookup: CDR1 MDHEN, CDR2 SYDVKM. Combining the CDR3 with reference TRBV28 and TRBJ2-5 gives the whole variable domain DVKVTQSSRYLVKRTGEKVFLECVQDMDHENMFWYRQDPGLGLRLIYFSYDVKMKEKGDIPEGYSVSREKKERFSLILESASTNQTSMYLCASSLPGTDGETQYFGPGTRLLVL.

The chain is built from TRBV5-1 and TRBJ2-7; tentative D call: TRBD1 (6 bases). The CDR3 totals 16 residues. Germline loops: CDR1 SGHRS, CDR2 YFSETQ. Trimming removed 0 bases from V and 3 bases from J, with 16 bases in between. The CDR3 DNA reads TGCGCCAGCAGCTTGGGACCCGGACAGAGAATCTACGAGCAGTACTTC. Translation: CASSLGPGQRIYEQYF.

Only a few counts were recorded for this clone. In DNA, the CDR3 is TGTGCCAGCAGCCAAGGTAGCCGTGAGCAGTTCTTC. Translating it yields CASSQGSREQFF. The chain combines TRBV3-1 (or the pseudogene TRBV3-2) with TRBJ2-1; D ambiguous. The CDR3 is 12 residues long. CDR1 is LGHDT, CDR2 YNNKEL, per germline (reference sequence). Trimming left V 1 base short and J 9 bases short, with 7 bases between.

V usage is TRBV18 and J usage is TRBJ2-1; no firm D call. The CDR3 is 15 residues long. Germline lookup yields CDR1 KGHSH and CDR2 LQKENI. Trimming shortened V by 3 bases and J by 0 bases, and 9 bases separated the two germline ends. DNA for the CDR3: TGTGCCAGCTCACCGGTCCTGAGCTCCTACAATGAGCAGTTCTTC. Amino acids: CASSPVLSSYNEQFF.

This clone was observed a single time. The chain carries TRBV9 and TRBJ2-7; 8 nucleotides line up with TRBD1. CDR1 and CDR2 from the germline V gene are SGDLS and YYNGEE. The CDR3 is made up of 16 amino acids. With V trimmed by 4 bases and J by 2 bases, 11 bases remained unmatched. The CDR3, as DNA: TGTGCCAGCAGCTCGAAACCGGGACAGGTGACCTACGAGCAGTACTTC. Residues: CASSSKPGQVTYEQYF.

The rearrangement links TRBV28 to TRBJ2-7; weak D call: TRBD1 (5 bases). Germline values: CDR1 MDHEN, CDR2 SYDVKM. The V end lost 6 bases, the J end lost 3 bases, and 12 bases lay between the germline ends. The CDR3 runs to 13 residues. The DNA of the CDR3 is TGTGCCAGCAGAGACAGTCTGCTCTACGAGCAGTACTTC. Translated: CASRDSLLYEQYF.

The chain joins TRBV7-9 to TRBJ1-5; 8 bases fit TRBD1. CDR1 is SEHNR, CDR2 FQNEAQ, per germline (reference sequence). The trim removed 4 bases at V and 2 bases at J, leaving 7 bases unmatched. The length of the CDR3 is 16 residues. CDR3 coding DNA: TGTGCCAGCAGCTCGTATACGGACAGGGGCAATCAGCCCCAGCATTTT. Amino acids: CASSSYTDRGNQPQHF.

The V gene is TRBV5-8, the J gene TRBJ2-3; D unclear. Trimming shortened V by 0 bases and J by 1 base, and 6 bases separated the two germline ends. CDR1 and CDR2 (germline): SGHTS, YDEGEE. The CDR3 is made up of 14 amino acids. DNA of the CDR3: TGTGCCAGCAGCTTGGCGTTCCGCACAGATACGCAGTATTTT. Translation gives CASSLAFRTDTQYF. Full variable domain (outside the CDR3, taken from reference TRBV5-8 and TRBJ2-3): EAGVTQSPTHLIKTRGQQATLRCSPISGHTSVYWYQQALGLGLQFLLWYDEGEERNRGNFPPRFSGRQFPNYSSELNVNALELEDSALYLCASSLAFRTDTQYFGPGTRLTVL.

This chain links TRBV11-3 with TRBJ2-1; 10 nucleotides align to TRBD2. V was pared by 1 base and J by 6 bases, with 9 bases of the junction left unmatched. Germline lookup yields CDR1 SGHNT and CDR2 YENEEA. The CDR3 consists of 17 residues. Written as DNA, the CDR3 is TGTGCCAGCAGCTTAGCAGCGGGAGGGCTGGGATCCAATGAGCAGTTCTTC. Residues: CASSLAAGGLGSNEQFF.

V gene TRBV28 combines with J gene TRBJ1-1; 9 nucleotides line up with TRBD1. After removal of 4 bases from V and 1 base from J, the junction contained 10 bases not matched to a gene. Germline CDR1 and CDR2: MDHEN and SYDVKM. CDR3 length: 17 amino acids. In DNA form, the CDR3 reads TGTGCCAGCAGTTCAACTTGGACAGGGGCCGAGAACACTGAAGCTTTCTTT. It codes for CASSSTWTGAENTEAFF.

This rearrangement joins TRBV5-4 to TRBJ2-3, with 8 positions matching TRBD2. Germline V gene lookup returns CDR1 SGHNT and CDR2 YYREEE (reference sequence). V lost 4 bases, J lost 1 base, and 5 bases stayed unmatched. There are 15 residues in the CDR3. Written as DNA, the CDR3 is TGTGCCAGCAGCCCCCCTAGCGGGCGCACAGATACGCAGTATTTT. This gives the protein CASSPPSGRTDTQYF.

The chain couples TRBV28 to TRBJ1-1; D is undetermined. Trimming left V 5 bases short and J 6 bases short, with 16 bases between. CDR1 is MDHEN and CDR2 is SYDVKM in the germline V gene. The CDR3 has 14 residues. This CDR3 reads CASSNRVLGPEAFF. Written as DNA, the CDR3 is TGTGCCAGCAGTAACCGGGTCCTTGGCCCTGAAGCTTTCTTT.

The CDR3 sequence: CASSFSASTQETQYF. The CDR3 coding sequence is TGTGCCAGCAGCTTTTCGGCTAGCACCCAAGAGACCCAGTACTTC. The V gene is TRBV11-3, the J gene TRBJ2-5, with D possibly being TRBD2 (5 bases). The CDR3 covers 15 residues. V was pared by 3 bases and J by 1 base, with 12 bases between. Germline-derived CDR1 and CDR2 are SGHNT and YENEEA.

J is TRBJ2-1 and V is TRBV2; perhaps TRBD1 as D (5 bases). The V gene lost 4 bases and the J gene lost 6 bases, with 16 bases spanning the gap. This CDR3 comprises 15 residues. Germline assignment: CDR1 SNHLY and CDR2 FYNNEI. CDR3 DNA: TGTGCCAGCAGTGTCGCGCCTGGGGCTGCCAATGAGCAGTTCTTC. Translated, it gives CASSVAPGAANEQFF.

This clone occurred once. The chain joins TRBV27 to TRBJ1-1; 9 bases are shared with TRBD1. CDR3 length: 15 residues. The trim removed 3 bases at V and 0 bases at J, leaving 2 bases unmatched. CDR1 is MNHEY and CDR2 is SMNVEV in the germline V gene (reference sequence). The CDR3 region is CASSFGTGMNTEAFF. CDR3 coding DNA: TGTGCCAGCAGTTTCGGGACAGGGATGAACACTGAAGCTTTCTTT.

V gene TRBV27 combines with J gene TRBJ2-7; D gene unclear. CDR3 length: 14 amino acids. Germline V gives CDR1 MNHEY, CDR2 SMNVEV (reference sequence). V lost 0 bases and J lost 9, with 15 bases in between. CDR3 region: CASSLSGGLNGQYF. For the CDR3, the DNA is TGTGCCAGCAGTTTATCCGGCGGTTTGAACGGGCAGTACTTC.

The chain couples TRBV9 to TRBJ2-1, with 7 bases aligning to TRBD2. The length of the CDR3 is 15 residues. V lost 4 bases and J lost 4; bases outside the gene matches: 8. The V gene's germline CDR1 is SGDLS and CDR2 YYNGEE. The DNA of the CDR3 is TGTGCCAGCAGCCCCCACTCGGGGGGATACAATGAGCAGTTCTTC. It specifies CASSPHSGGYNEQFF.

This sequence joins TRBV13 and TRBJ1-6, with D perhaps TRBD1 (6 bases). V dropped 1 base and J dropped 9 bases, with 10 bases sitting between them. The CDR3 contains 14 residues. Germline CDR1 PRHDT, CDR2 FYEKMQ (reference sequence). The CDR3 DNA sequence: TGTGCCAGCAGCTTAGCAGGGGTGATTTCACCCCTCCACTTT. Translating gives CASSLAGVISPLHF. Full variable domain (outside the CDR3, taken from reference TRBV13 and TRBJ1-6): AAGVIQSPRHLIKEKRETATLKCYPIPRHDTVYWYQQGPGQDPQFLISFYEKMQSDKGSIPDRFSAQQFSDYHSELNMSSLELGDSALYFCASSLAGVISPLHFGNGTRLTVT.

This chain links TRBV20-1 with TRBJ1-2, with a possible D match to TRBD1 (6 bases). CDR1 DFQATT and CDR2 SNEGSKA come from the germline V gene (reference sequence). This CDR3 has 13 residues. Trimming removed 3 bases from V and 8 bases from J, with 16 bases in between. Here the CDR3 reads CSASGSPGEGYTF. The CDR3 region has the DNA TGCAGTGCTAGTGGGTCCCCAGGGGAAGGCTACACCTTC.